The clone carrying this T cell receptor beta chain was observed once. Its antigen is not known. Assay: immunoSEQ multiplex PCR; the TCRdb copy retains only in-frame clones and omits some. The sample includes about 52,000 clones, approximately 77% seen only once; the top ten take over 4%. The data stem from a study of PD-L1 blockade in urothelial cancer. Turning to the study itself: Among blood samples, the median T cell count was some 140,000. Notes on the study in general: Pretreatment TCR clonality in blood under the median foretold superior survival.

The CDR3 has 15 amino acids. Trimming left V 3 bases short and J 7 bases short, with 16 bases between. Germline CDR1 reads ENHRY; CDR2 reads SYGVKD. Time point meaning: pretreatment peripheral blood. Urothelial carcinoma, locally advanced or metastatic, affected the patients. The specimen was PBMCs, collected around atezolizumab (anti-PD-L1) treatment. This receptor was obtained from an older man with urothelial cancer. The J gene is TRBJ2-1, the V gene TRBV10-3; D might be TRBD2 (6 bases). The DNA of the CDR3 is TGTGCCATCAGTGATTGGGGCGGGATGGAGAATGAGCAGTTCTTC. Protein: CAISDWGGMENEQFF.